This T cell receptor (beta chain) was found in a study of CXCR3-negative and CXCR3-positive naive CD8 T cells. With UMI labels, 5' RACE was used to prepare the TRB cDNA libraries. After re-calling the 5' RACE reads, TCRdb lists one entry per CDR3 protein, DNA absent. The listing contains 130,000 to 150,000 distinct CDR3 sequences. Those CD8+ T cells considered naive were CD45RO-CCR7+CD27+CD95-. As to this clonotype: Its antigen is as yet unknown.

Study observations and caveats: CXCR3-positive naive cells carried more hydrophobic TRB CDR3s than CXCR3-negative ones.

Germline V lookup: CDR1 LGHNA, CDR2 YSLEER. CDR3 length: 16 amino acids. The sequence derives from a human donor in good health. Some clones in this sample may be carry-over from other donors' samples. What was sequenced was naive CXCR3+ CD8+ T cells from blood. Subset reported: CD45RO-CCR7+CD27+CD95- naive CD8+ T cells expressing CXCR3 (TNR3+). The chain carries TRBV4-3 and TRBJ1-1; no DNA is available, so the TRBD1 call from TCRdb remains unchecked. This CDR3 reads CASSQDGQGTNTEAFF.